Listed below are T cell receptor beta chains from one sample, sequenced in a study of memory CD8 T cells in hepatitis C reinfection. Clones were sequenced by immunoSEQ multiplex PCR, and TCRdb holds only the in-frame ones, with some missing. The sample lists 50,000 or so clones, roughly 86% occurring once. Material: naive CD8+ T cells sorted from blood. All receptors come from a man between 18 and 35 years old with hepatitis C virus infection. The conserved cysteine and the conserved F or W are not part of the CDR3 here. Not every row has a clone size; where given, it reads once, few, many or a size class.

CDR3aa: AISDPTGGAPNYGYT; v_gene: TRBV10-3; abundance: .
CDR3aa: ASSLSILDEQY; v_gene: TRBV27; abundance: .
CDR3aa: ASSQDSASGGNRELF; v_gene: TRBV4-2; abundance: .
CDR3aa: SVGTGEGEKLF; v_gene: TRBV29-1; abundance: .
CDR3aa: ASSVGLANEQF; v_gene: TRBV25-1; abundance: .
CDR3aa: ASSPGASGSEQF; v_gene: TRBV19; abundance: .
CDR3aa: ASSFQGGVTGELF; v_gene: TRBV5-4; abundance: .
CDR3aa: ASTFGTEAF; v_gene: TRBV5-1; abundance: few
CDR3aa: ASSFGGTDTQY; v_gene: TRBV9; abundance: .
CDR3aa: ASSSFETSLSYEQY; v_gene: TRBV7-8; abundance: .
CDR3aa: ASSVQGTEAF; v_gene: TRBV10-2; abundance: few
CDR3aa: ASSGVTDTQY; v_gene: TRBV6-1; abundance: .
CDR3aa: ASSSGLAGDQETQY; v_gene: TRBV13; abundance: .